The entry that follows covers one T cell receptor (beta chain) sequence. The antigen is not known. Trimming took 3 bases from V and 0 from J, leaving 4 bases between them. Germline loops: CDR1 SEHNR, CDR2 FQNEAQ (reference sequence). CDR3 length: 13 residues. The data were taken from a study of cytomegalovirus exposure and HLA in healthy donors. Broader study findings: Associated with cytomegalovirus, according to the listing, were about 160 TCR beta chains. In a later analysis, HLA-C alleles had the fewest associated TCRs, DRB1 alleles the most. CMV antigen specificity was confirmed in vitro for a few CMV-associated chains. Reportedly, cytomegalovirus status was diagnosed with high sensitivity and specificity.

60 Vbeta and 13 Jbeta primers were used in PCR. The repertoire was sequenced with immunoSEQ multiplex PCR; TCRdb's copy has only in-frame clones and lacks some. The sample carries 140,000 or so clones, roughly 88% recorded once. Source material: PBMCs. This TCR was sampled from a woman aged 40 to 49 in good health and CMV-seronegative. V usage is TRBV7-9 and J usage is TRBJ2-3; the D is unclear. For the CDR3, the DNA is TGTGCCAGCAGCTTGGCAAGCACAGATACGCAGTATTTT. Its translation is CASSLASTDTQYF.